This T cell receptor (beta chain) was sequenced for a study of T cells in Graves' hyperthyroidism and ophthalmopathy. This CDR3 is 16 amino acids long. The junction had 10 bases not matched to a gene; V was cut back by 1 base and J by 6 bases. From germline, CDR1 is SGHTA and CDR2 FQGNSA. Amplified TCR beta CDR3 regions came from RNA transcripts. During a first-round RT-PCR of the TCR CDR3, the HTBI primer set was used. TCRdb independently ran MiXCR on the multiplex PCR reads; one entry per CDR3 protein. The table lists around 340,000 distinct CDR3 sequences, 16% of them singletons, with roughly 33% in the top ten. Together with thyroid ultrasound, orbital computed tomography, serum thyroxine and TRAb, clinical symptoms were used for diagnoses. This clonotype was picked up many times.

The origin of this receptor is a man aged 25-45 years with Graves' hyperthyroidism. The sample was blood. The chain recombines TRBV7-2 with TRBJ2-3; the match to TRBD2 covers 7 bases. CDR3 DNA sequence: TGTGCCAGCAGCTTAGGGGACGGCGGGGGAGGGGATACGCAGTATTTT. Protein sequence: CASSLGDGGGGDTQYF.